The 16 T cell receptor beta chains given below trace back to one sample, sequenced in a study of T cell responses to AZD1222 COVID-19 vaccine. Assay: immunoSEQ multiplex PCR; the TCRdb copy retains only in-frame clones and omits some. Of 100,000 to 150,000 clones in the sample, roughly 89% are singletons; the top ten hold roughly a quarter. Sequencing was performed on peripheral blood, taken on day 0 of AZD1222 vaccination. Receptors were obtained from an adult in good health.

The chain joins TRBV7-9 to TRBJ1-1; no firm D call. V was clipped by 5 bases and J by 2 bases, with 15 bases between them. CDR1 SEHNR and CDR2 FQNEAQ come from the germline V gene (reference sequence). The CDR3 loop spans 15 amino acids. The CDR3 loop is CASSRLEAPNTEAFF. CDR3 nucleotide sequence: TGTGCCAGCAGCCGCCTGGAGGCCCCAAACACTGAAGCTTTCTTT.

Only a few counts were recorded for this clone. This chain links TRBV19 with TRBJ2-6, with D perhaps matching TRBD1 (6 bases). Germline V CDR1 and CDR2: LNHDA, SQIVND (reference sequence). This CDR3 has 17 residues. The V end was cut by 1 base, the J end by 0 bases, with 10 bases between. The chain's CDR3 is CASSIVWDTSGANVLTF. The CDR3 region has the DNA TGTGCCAGTAGTATAGTATGGGACACCTCTGGGGCCAACGTCCTGACTTTC.

In this sample, this clone turned up once. The chain is built from TRBV11-2 and TRBJ1-4, with D possibly matching TRBD1 (6 bases). The V and J ends lost 5 bases and 8 bases respectively, with 12 bases between them. CDR3 length: 13 amino acids. Germline V lookup: CDR1 SGHAT, CDR2 FQNNGV. Here the CDR3 DNA reads TGTGCCAGCAGCGCCGGACAGACAGAAAAACTGTTTTTT. Residues: CASSAGQTEKLFF. Full variable domain (remainder filled in from reference TRBV11-2 and TRBJ1-4): EAGVAQSPRYKIIEKRQSVAFWCNPISGHATLYWYQQILGQGPKLLIQFQNNGVVDDSQLPKDRFSAERLKGVDSTLKIQPAKLEDSAVYLCASSAGQTEKLFFGSGTQLSVL.

V is TRBV7-2 and J is TRBJ1-2, with D possibly being TRBD1 (6 bases). Germline assignment: CDR1 SGHTA and CDR2 FQGNSA. Trimming removed 5 bases from V and 5 bases from J, with 21 bases in between. The CDR3 consists of 16 residues. The CDR3 spells CASSPGASRDGYGYTF. CDR3 coding DNA: TGTGCCAGCAGCCCAGGGGCCAGCCGGGATGGTTATGGCTACACCTTC.

V usage is TRBV6-5 and J usage is TRBJ1-1; a possible D gene is TRBD1 (5 bases). The CDR3 runs to 12 residues. Germline values: CDR1 MNHEY, CDR2 SVGAGI. V was pared by 5 bases and J by 6 bases, with 10 bases between. The CDR3 DNA reads TGTGCCAGCAGTACCCAGGGTTCTGAAGCTTTCTTT. This encodes CASSTQGSEAFF.

The rearrangement uses TRBV9 and TRBJ2-2; 8 nucleotides align to TRBD1. V trimming: 4 bases; J trimming: 1 base; junction bases outside the gene matches: 6. Germline CDR1 reads SGDLS; CDR2 reads YYNGEE. The CDR3 contains 16 residues. CDR3 DNA sequence: TGTGCCAGCAGCATCGGACAGGGTGGGAACACCGGGGAGCTGTTTTTT. It translates to CASSIGQGGNTGELFF.

This clone appeared a single time. The chain combines TRBV5-1 with TRBJ1-2; the D is unclear. Germline lookup yields CDR1 SGHRS and CDR2 YFSETQ. This CDR3 has 12 amino acids. V lost 4 bases to trimming and J lost 10 bases, with 14 bases between them. The DNA for the CDR3 is TGCGCCAGCAGCGCGGCGGGCGGAGTCTACACCTTC. It specifies CASSAAGGVYTF.

The chain has TRBV6-2 or TRBV6-3 and TRBJ2-7; 12 nucleotides agree with TRBD1. The CDR3 runs 15 residues. CDR1 is MNHEY and CDR2 is SVGEGT in the germline V gene. Germline trimming cut 2 bases from V and 7 bases from J; bases unmatched to any gene: 6. The CDR3 sequence: CASSYTGQGAVEQYF. Written as DNA, the CDR3 is TGTGCCAGCAGTTACACGGGACAGGGGGCAGTGGAGCAGTACTTC.

The chain joins TRBV19 to TRBJ2-2, with 9 bases lining up with TRBD1. The junction had 9 bases not matched to a gene; V was cut back by 3 bases and J by 7 bases. This CDR3 is built from 16 residues. Germline V lookup: CDR1 LNHDA, CDR2 SQIVND (reference sequence). CDR3 loop: CASSIIPGQGGGELFF. CDR3 in DNA: TGTGCCAGTAGTATCATTCCGGGACAGGGAGGCGGGGAGCTGTTTTTT.

The chain combines TRBV6-5 with TRBJ1-4, with a weak D call TRBD1 (6 bases). V was shortened by 6 bases and J by 0 bases, with 11 bases between the two germline ends. CDR1 and CDR2 (germline): MNHEY, SVGAGI. This CDR3 is built from 15 residues. The CDR3 reads CASRQTGTTNEKLFF. In nucleotides, the CDR3 is TGTGCCAGCAGGCAAACAGGGACAACTAATGAAAAACTGTTTTTT.

The CDR3 DNA follows: TGTGCCAGCTCACCACCGGGACACCAGAACACTGAAGCTTTCTTT. It encodes CASSPPGHQNTEAFF. This chain uses TRBV18 with TRBJ1-1; possible D gene TRBD1, 6 bases. Looked up from germline, CDR1 is KGHSH and CDR2 is LQKENI. The CDR3 is 15 residues long. The V end was cut by 0 bases, the J end by 1 base, with 9 bases between.

This clone was counted a single time. This chain connects TRBV13 to TRBJ2-5; 9 nucleotides agree with TRBD1. In germline, CDR1 is PRHDT, CDR2 FYEKMQ (reference sequence). This CDR3 region has 14 residues. V shed 3 bases, J shed 3 bases, and the junction held 2 bases outside the gene matches. CDR3 sequence: CASSFWTGEETQYF. The CDR3, as DNA: TGTGCCAGCAGCTTCTGGACAGGGGAAGAGACCCAGTACTTC.

The chain combines TRBV15 with TRBJ1-5, with 7 bases lining up with TRBD1. The CDR3 runs to 16 residues. V shed 5 bases, J shed 0 bases, and the junction held 7 bases outside the gene matches. Germline CDR1 and CDR2: LNHNV and YYDKDF (reference sequence). The CDR3 region is CATSRWTGYSNQPQHF. In DNA, the CDR3 is TGTGCCACCAGCCGCTGGACAGGTTATAGCAATCAGCCCCAGCATTTT.

The chain couples TRBV27 to TRBJ2-1; 7 bases map to TRBD1. The CDR3 covers 14 residues. J was trimmed by 9 bases and V by 5 bases; bases with no gene match: 10. From germline, CDR1 is MNHEY and CDR2 SMNVEV (reference sequence). The CDR3 loop reads CASSGDRDWTEQFF. In DNA form, the CDR3 reads TGTGCCAGCAGTGGCGACAGGGATTGGACTGAGCAGTTCTTC.

The V gene is TRBV19, the J gene TRBJ1-5, with D tentatively TRBD1 (5 bases). V shed 3 bases and J shed 4 bases, with 13 bases lying between them. Germline values: CDR1 LNHDA, CDR2 SQIVND (reference sequence). CDR3 length: 15 residues. The CDR3 nucleotides read TGTGCCAGTAGTATCCCAGGGAAGGATAATCAGCCCCAGCATTTT. It codes for CASSIPGKDNQPQHF.

The chain is built from TRBV15 and TRBJ2-6, with D unclear. CDR1 and CDR2 (germline): LNHNV, YYDKDF (reference sequence). The V gene lost 0 bases and the J gene lost 0 bases, with 6 bases spanning the gap. The CDR3 has 16 amino acids. The CDR3 DNA reads as TGTGCCACCAGCAGAGATGGCATCTCTGGGGCCAACGTCCTGACTTTC. Its protein is CATSRDGISGANVLTF.